This T cell receptor beta chain came from a study of blood T cell repertoires in COVID-19. Study overall: The study drew acute and convalescent COVID-19 samples from the United States, Italy and Spain. From T cells, B-cell-depleted T cells, or PBMCs came the material, which was cDNA or gDNA.

In the original analysis: Scientists estimated how many nucleated cells there were by amplifying reference gene primers. Sequenced by immunoSEQ multiplex PCR; TCRdb stores in-frame clones only, minus some. V and J calls and clone size are given by that table; D and trimming were obtained from the DNA. The repertoire includes hundreds of thousands of clones, approximately 86% of them detected once, and 7.2% sits in the top ten. CDR3 length equals 16 residues. V shed 0 bases and J shed 6 bases, with 17 bases lying between them. Germline CDR1 and CDR2: SGHRS and YFSETQ. This receptor was identified in a man in his sixties who had recovered from COVID-19. V and J are TRBV5-1 and TRBJ2-3; the D is unclear. The sequenced sample consisted of peripheral blood. The CDR3 coding sequence is TGCGCCAGCAGCTTGGCCGTCACCGGCGCCGGGGATACGCAGTATTTT. Its protein product is CASSLAVTGAGDTQYF.